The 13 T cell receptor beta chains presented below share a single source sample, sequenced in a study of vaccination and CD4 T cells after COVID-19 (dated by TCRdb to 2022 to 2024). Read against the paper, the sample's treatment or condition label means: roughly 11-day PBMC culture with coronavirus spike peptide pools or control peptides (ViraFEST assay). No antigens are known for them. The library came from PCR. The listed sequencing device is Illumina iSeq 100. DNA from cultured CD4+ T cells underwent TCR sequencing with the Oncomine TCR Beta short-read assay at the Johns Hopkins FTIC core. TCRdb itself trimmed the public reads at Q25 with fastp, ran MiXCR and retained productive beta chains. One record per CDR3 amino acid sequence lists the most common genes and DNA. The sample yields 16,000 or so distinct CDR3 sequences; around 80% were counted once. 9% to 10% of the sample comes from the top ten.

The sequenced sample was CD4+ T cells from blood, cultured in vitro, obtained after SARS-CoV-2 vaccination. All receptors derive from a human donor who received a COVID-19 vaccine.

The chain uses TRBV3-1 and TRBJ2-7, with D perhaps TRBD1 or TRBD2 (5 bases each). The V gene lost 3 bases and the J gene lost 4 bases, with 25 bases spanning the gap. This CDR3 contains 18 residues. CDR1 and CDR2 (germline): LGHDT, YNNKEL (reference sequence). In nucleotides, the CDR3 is TGTGCCAGCAGCCAGGTTTACCCTGGGGGACCCCAGGTATACGAGCAGTACTTC. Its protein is CASSQVYPGGPQVYEQYF.

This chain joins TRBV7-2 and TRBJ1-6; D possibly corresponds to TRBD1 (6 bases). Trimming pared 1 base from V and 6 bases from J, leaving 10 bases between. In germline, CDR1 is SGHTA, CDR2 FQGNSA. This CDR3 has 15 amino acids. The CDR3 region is CASSLEGGGNSPLHF. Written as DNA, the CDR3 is TGTGCCAGCAGCTTAGAGGGGGGTGGTAATTCACCCCTCCACTTT. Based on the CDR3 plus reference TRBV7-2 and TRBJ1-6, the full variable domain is GAGVSQSPSNKVTEKGKDVELRCDPISGHTALYWYRQSLGQGLEFLIYFQGNSAPDKSGLPSDRFSAERTGGSVSTLTIQRTQQEDSAVYLCASSLEGGGNSPLHFGNGTRLTVT.

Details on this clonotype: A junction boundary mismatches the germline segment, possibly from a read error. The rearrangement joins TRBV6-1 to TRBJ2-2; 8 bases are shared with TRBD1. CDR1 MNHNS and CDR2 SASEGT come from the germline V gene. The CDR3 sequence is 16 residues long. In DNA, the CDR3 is TGTGCCAGCAGTGCCGTGGCAGGGGGCCGTGGCGGGGTGCTGTTTTTT. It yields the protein CASSAVAGGRGGVLFF.

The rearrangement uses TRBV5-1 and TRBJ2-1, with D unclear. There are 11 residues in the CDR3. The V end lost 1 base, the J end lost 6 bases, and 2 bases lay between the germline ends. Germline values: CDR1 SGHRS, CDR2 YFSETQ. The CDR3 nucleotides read TGCGCCAGCAGCTTGTTCAATGAGCAGTTCTTC. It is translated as CASSLFNEQFF.

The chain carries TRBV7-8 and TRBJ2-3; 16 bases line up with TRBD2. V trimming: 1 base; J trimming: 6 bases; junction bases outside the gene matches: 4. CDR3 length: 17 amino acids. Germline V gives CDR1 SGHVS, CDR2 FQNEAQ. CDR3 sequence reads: CASSLVTGLAGGDTQYF. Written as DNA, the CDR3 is TGTGCCAGCAGCTTAGTTACGGGACTAGCGGGGGGGGATACGCAGTATTTT.

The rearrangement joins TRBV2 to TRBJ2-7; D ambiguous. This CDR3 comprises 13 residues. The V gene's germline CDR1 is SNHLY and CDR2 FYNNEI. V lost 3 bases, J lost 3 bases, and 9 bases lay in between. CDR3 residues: CASSEVWGYEQYF. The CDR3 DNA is TGTGCCAGCAGTGAGGTGTGGGGCTACGAGCAGTACTTC.

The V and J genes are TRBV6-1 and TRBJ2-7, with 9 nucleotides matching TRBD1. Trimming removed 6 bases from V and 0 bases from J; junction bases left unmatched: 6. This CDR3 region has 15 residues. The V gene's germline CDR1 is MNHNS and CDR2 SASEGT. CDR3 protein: CASSTGTGSSYEQYF. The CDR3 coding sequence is TGTGCCAGCAGCACCGGGACAGGGAGCTCCTACGAGCAGTACTTC.

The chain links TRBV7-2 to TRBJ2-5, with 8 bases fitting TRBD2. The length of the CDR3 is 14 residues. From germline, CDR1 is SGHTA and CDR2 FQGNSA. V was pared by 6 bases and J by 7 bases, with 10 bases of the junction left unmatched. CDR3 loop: CASSSSGPARTQYF. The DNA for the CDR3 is TGTGCCAGCAGTTCTAGCGGGCCCGCCCGGACCCAGTACTTC.

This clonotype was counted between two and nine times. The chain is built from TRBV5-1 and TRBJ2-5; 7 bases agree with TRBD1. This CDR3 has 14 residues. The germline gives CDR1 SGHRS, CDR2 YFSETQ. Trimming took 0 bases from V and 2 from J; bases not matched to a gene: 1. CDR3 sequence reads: CASSLATGQETQYF. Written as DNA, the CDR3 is TGCGCCAGCAGCTTGGCGACAGGGCAAGAGACCCAGTACTTC.

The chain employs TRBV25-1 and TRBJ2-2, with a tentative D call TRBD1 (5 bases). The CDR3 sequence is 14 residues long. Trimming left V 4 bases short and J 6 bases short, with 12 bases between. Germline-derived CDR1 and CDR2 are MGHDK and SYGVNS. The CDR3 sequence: CASSARATAGELFF. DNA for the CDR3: TGTGCCAGCAGTGCCAGGGCAACCGCCGGGGAGCTGTTTTTT.

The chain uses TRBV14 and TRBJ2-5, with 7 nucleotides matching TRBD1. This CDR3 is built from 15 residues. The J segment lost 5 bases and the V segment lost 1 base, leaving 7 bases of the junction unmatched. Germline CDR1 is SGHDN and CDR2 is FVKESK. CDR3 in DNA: TGTGCCAGCAGCCAAGCACAGGGGTTGTGGGAGACCCAGTACTTC. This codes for CASSQAQGLWETQYF.

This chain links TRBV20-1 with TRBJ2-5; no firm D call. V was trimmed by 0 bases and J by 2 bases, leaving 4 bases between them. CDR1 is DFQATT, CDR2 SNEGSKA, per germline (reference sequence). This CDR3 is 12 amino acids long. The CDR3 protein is CSARDQQETQYF. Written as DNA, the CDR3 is TGCAGTGCTAGAGACCAGCAAGAGACCCAGTACTTC.

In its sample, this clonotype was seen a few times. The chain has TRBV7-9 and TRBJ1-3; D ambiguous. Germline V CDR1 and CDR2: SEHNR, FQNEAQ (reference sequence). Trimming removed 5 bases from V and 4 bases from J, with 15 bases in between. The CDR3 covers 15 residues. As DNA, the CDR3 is TGTGCCAGCAGCCCGCCCTTTAGACAAGGAAACACCATATATTTT. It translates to CASSPPFRQGNTIYF. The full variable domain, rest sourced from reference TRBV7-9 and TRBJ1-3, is DTGVSQNPRHKITKRGQNVTFRCDPISEHNRLYWYRQTLGQGPEFLTYFQNEAQLEKSRLLSDRFSAERPKGSFSTLEIQRTEQGDSAMYLCASSPPFRQGNTIYFGEGSWLTVV.